The entry below describes one T cell receptor beta chain. Antigen specificity is unknown. Per the germline V gene, CDR1 is KGHSH and CDR2 is LQKENI. Trimming shortened V by 2 bases and J by 4 bases, and 9 bases separated the two germline ends. This CDR3 contains 14 residues. The sample originates from a study of cytomegalovirus exposure and HLA in healthy donors. With 60 Vbeta and 13 Jbeta primers, the PCR was carried out. The repertoire was sequenced with immunoSEQ multiplex PCR; TCRdb's copy has only in-frame clones and lacks some. Among some 170,000 clones listed, over 70% were seen once. Study-wide results and limits: Prior analysis indicated that the majority of TCR beta V segments exhibited productivity approximately 87% or approximately 30% of the time. In vitro confirmation showed three CMV-associated chains to be CMV antigen specific.

Sequencing used PBMCs. This sequence joins TRBV18 and TRBJ1-5; D might be TRBD1 (5 bases). The receptor was derived from a woman aged 25 to 39 in good health and CMV-seronegative. This chain's CDR3 is CASSPSRVNQPQHF. For the CDR3, the DNA is TGTGCCAGCTCACCAAGCAGGGTTAATCAGCCCCAGCATTTT.